This T cell receptor (beta chain) is drawn from a study of T cells in Graves' hyperthyroidism and ophthalmopathy. This CDR3 is built from 17 residues. Germline V CDR1 and CDR2: SGHAT, FQNNGV. Unmatched junction bases numbered 6, after V lost 1 base and J lost 5 bases. Exclusion followed for patients with uncontrolled infection, other autoimmune disease, pregnancy or lactation. This clonotype was counted many times. The source material, RNA transcripts, was used to amplify TCR beta CDR3 regions. HTBI primers were employed in a first-round RT-PCR of the TCR CDR3. TCRdb analysed the multiplex PCR reads with MiXCR anew, one entry per CDR3 protein. The sample consists of some 440,000 distinct CDR3 sequences, approximately 15% of them appearing once.

Sequenced input: blood. This chain connects TRBV11-2 to TRBJ2-1; 12 bases map to TRBD2. The receptor comes from a woman under 30 with Graves' hyperthyroidism. CDR3 sequence: CASSLAPRTSGNNEQFF. In DNA form, the CDR3 reads TGTGCCAGCAGCTTAGCCCCCCGGACTAGCGGGAACAATGAGCAGTTCTTC. Full variable domain (outside the CDR3, taken from reference TRBV11-2 and TRBJ2-1): EAGVAQSPRYKIIEKRQSVAFWCNPISGHATLYWYQQILGQGPKLLIQFQNNGVVDDSQLPKDRFSAERLKGVDSTLKIQPAKLEDSAVYLCASSLAPRTSGNNEQFFGPGTRLTVL.